The next 25 T cell receptor beta chains were all read from a single sample in a study of long-term antiretroviral therapy in people with HIV. Runs used v3.0 of the immunoSEQ assay and were done at survey level. TCRdb's copy holds only in-frame clones and misses some; the assay was immunoSEQ multiplex PCR. The data contain about 39,000 clones, about 85% of them seen just once; the ten biggest clones take up approximately 6%. The sample here was unsorted PBMCs, taken 3.1 years after starting antiretroviral therapy. These receptors were collected from a woman in her fifties or sixties with HIV.

This clone has just one count. This sequence joins TRBV7-9 and TRBJ1-2; D is uncertain. The germline V gene has CDR1 SEHNR and CDR2 FQNEAQ (reference sequence). There are 14 residues in the CDR3. Trimming removed 1 base from V and 7 bases from J, with 13 bases in between. The chain's CDR3 is CASSLGANEGGYTF. The CDR3 nucleotides read TGTGCCAGCAGCTTAGGTGCGAACGAGGGTGGCTACACCTTC.

The chain is built from TRBV5-1 and TRBJ2-7; possible D gene TRBD1, 6 bases. Trimming shortened V by 1 base and J by 6 bases, and 8 bases separated the two germline ends. Germline V gene data show CDR1 as SGHRS and CDR2 as YFSETQ. The length of the CDR3 is 12 residues. CDR3 sequence (DNA): TGCGCCAGCAGCTTGAAGGGGGTCGAGCAGTACTTC. Protein: CASSLKGVEQYF.

V gene TRBV18 combines with J gene TRBJ1-2; D is unresolved. Trimming took off 2 bases at V and 2 bases at J, with 9 bases between the two ends. Germline-derived CDR1 and CDR2 are KGHSH and LQKENI. The CDR3 consists of 14 residues. CDR3 sequence (DNA): TGTGCCAGCTCACCAACGAGAGGGAACTATGGCTACACCTTC. Translating gives CASSPTRGNYGYTF.

The rearrangement links TRBV10-3 to TRBJ2-7; maybe TRBD2 (6 bases). Trimming took off 8 bases at V and 4 bases at J, with 9 bases between the two ends. CDR3 length: 11 residues. Germline-derived CDR1 and CDR2 are ENHRY and SYGVKD. The CDR3 region has the DNA TGTGCCATCGCTGGGGGGTACGAGCAGTACTTC. Translated: CAIAGGYEQYF.

J is TRBJ2-3 and V is TRBV6-6; TRBD1 is a possible D gene (5 bases). This CDR3 is built from 14 residues. CDR1 and CDR2 (germline): MNHNY, SVGAGI (reference sequence). The V gene lost 2 bases and the J gene lost 3 bases, with 9 bases spanning the gap. The CDR3 DNA reads TGTGCCAGCAGTTACGGACAAACGACAGATACGCAGTATTTT. It is translated as CASSYGQTTDTQYF.

The chain is built from TRBV5-4 and TRBJ2-5; TRBD1 agrees at 7 bases. After removal of 2 bases from V and 5 bases from J, the junction contained 3 bases not matched to a gene. The CDR3 is made up of 13 amino acids. Germline CDR1 is SGHNT and CDR2 is YYREEE (reference sequence). The CDR3 sequence: CASSFDRAETQYF. DNA of the CDR3: TGTGCCAGCAGCTTCGACAGGGCGGAGACCCAGTACTTC.

This clone showed up just a few times. This chain connects TRBV6-1 to TRBJ2-7; D ambiguous. CDR1 MNHNS and CDR2 SASEGT come from the germline V gene. Trimming stripped 5 bases from V and 5 bases from J, with 13 bases between. The CDR3 is 13 amino acids. The CDR3 DNA reads as TGTGCCAGCAGTTTAACAGTGGGCGACGAGCAGTACTTC. Protein sequence: CASSLTVGDEQYF.

The gene calls are TRBV2 and TRBJ1-2; TRBD1 might be the D (5 bases). This CDR3 region has 13 residues. Germline CDR1 is SNHLY and CDR2 is FYNNEI. V was pared by 4 bases and J by 8 bases, with 14 bases between. The CDR3 sequence: CASSAQGSPGYTF. The CDR3 coding sequence is TGTGCCAGCAGTGCCCAGGGTTCCCCCGGCTACACCTTC.

The chain links TRBV6-5 to TRBJ2-7, with a possible D match to TRBD2 (6 bases). The CDR3 consists of 15 residues. The V end was cut by 5 bases, the J end by 5 bases, with 19 bases between. CDR1 is MNHEY, CDR2 SVGAGI, per germline. CDR3 sequence: CASSRIRRVGDEQYF. The CDR3 bases are TGTGCCAGCAGTCGCATCAGGAGGGTGGGAGACGAGCAGTACTTC.

J is TRBJ2-2 and V is TRBV9; no reliable D call. V lost 0 bases to trimming and J lost 4 bases, with 4 bases between them. The CDR3 is made up of 13 amino acids. CDR1 is SGDLS, CDR2 YYNGEE, per germline. The CDR3 loop reads CASSVAGTGELFF. CDR3 coding DNA: TGTGCCAGCAGCGTAGCTGGCACCGGGGAGCTGTTTTTT.

This chain uses TRBV7-2 with TRBJ1-5, with 8 nucleotides matching TRBD1. The CDR3 sequence is 14 residues long. Germline trimming cut 5 bases from V and 2 bases from J; bases unmatched to any gene: 2. Germline CDR1 reads SGHTA; CDR2 reads FQGNSA. The CDR3 region is CASSPDRGNQPQHF. CDR3 sequence (DNA): TGTGCCAGCAGCCCGGACAGGGGCAATCAGCCCCAGCATTTT.

The chain carries TRBV9 and TRBJ2-2, with 10 positions matching TRBD1. The CDR3 loop spans 14 amino acids. CDR1 SGDLS and CDR2 YYNGEE come from the germline V gene. Trimming took 4 bases from V and 5 from J; bases not matched to a gene: 2. The CDR3 region is CASSQGQGTGELFF. Here the CDR3 DNA reads TGTGCCAGCAGCCAGGGACAGGGGACCGGGGAGCTGTTTTTT.

The rearrangement joins TRBV30 to TRBJ2-5; D may correspond to TRBD1 or TRBD2 (5 bases each). V lost 3 bases and J lost 5, with 16 bases in between. The CDR3 sequence is 14 residues long. Germline V CDR1 and CDR2: GTSNPN, SVGIG (reference sequence). In DNA form, the CDR3 reads TGTGCCTGGAGGGGCGGGCAGGGCCGGGAGACCCAGTACTTC. This sequence encodes CAWRGGQGRETQYF.

The rearrangement uses TRBV5-4 and TRBJ2-5, with 8 bases fitting TRBD1. The junction had 4 bases not matched to a gene; V was cut back by 0 bases and J by 3 bases. Germline V gene data show CDR1 as SGHNT and CDR2 as YYREEE (reference sequence). The CDR3 is made up of 15 amino acids. CDR3 region: CASSLDATGEETQYF. The CDR3 DNA reads TGTGCCAGCAGCTTGGATGCGACAGGGGAAGAGACCCAGTACTTC.

The genes are TRBV19 and TRBJ2-1, with 8 positions matching TRBD2. In germline, CDR1 is LNHDA, CDR2 SQIVND (reference sequence). V lost 5 bases and J lost 0; bases outside the gene matches: 9. The CDR3 has 17 amino acids. The CDR3 region is CASSPYSGGSSYNEQFF. The CDR3, as DNA: TGTGCCAGTAGTCCATACAGCGGGGGTAGCTCCTACAATGAGCAGTTCTTC.

This clone has a single count. The chain joins TRBV9 to TRBJ2-7; D remains unclear. This CDR3 has 14 residues. V shed 4 bases and J shed 5 bases, with 16 bases lying between them. CDR1 and CDR2 (germline): SGDLS, YYNGEE. CDR3 amino acids: CASSSLNASHEQYF. CDR3 bases: TGTGCCAGCAGCTCCCTTAATGCATCCCACGAGCAGTACTTC.

In this sample, this clone turned up once. The genes are TRBV4-3 and TRBJ1-5; no reliable D call. CDR3 length equals 18 residues. From germline, CDR1 is LGHNA and CDR2 YSLEER. Trimming shortened V by 0 bases and J by 4 bases, and 19 bases separated the two germline ends. CDR3: CASSQDPLGQAVNQPQHF. CDR3 bases: TGCGCCAGCAGCCAAGATCCCCTTGGGCAGGCCGTGAATCAGCCCCAGCATTTT.

V usage is TRBV5-1 and J usage is TRBJ2-3; tentatively, D is TRBD2 (5 bases). The CDR3 is 17 amino acids. CDR1 and CDR2 (germline): SGHRS, YFSETQ. With 0 bases removed from V and 4 bases from J, the gap between germline ends came to 18 bases. CDR3 coding DNA: TGCGCCAGCAGCTTGGGGTTGGGAGTCGGGATAGCAGATACGCAGTATTTT. Residues: CASSLGLGVGIADTQYF. Full variable domain (remainder filled in from reference TRBV5-1 and TRBJ2-3): KAGVTQTPRYLIKTRGQQVTLSCSPISGHRSVSWYQQTPGQGLQFLFEYFSETQRNKGNFPGRFSGRQFSNSRSEMNVSTLELGDSALYLCASSLGLGVGIADTQYFGPGTRLTVL.

On this clone: Other DNA sequences in this sample translate to the same CDR3. This rearrangement joins TRBV7-8 to TRBJ1-1; D not certain. V lost 1 base and J 1 base, leaving 4 bases between the germline ends. CDR3 length equals 13 residues. Germline V gene lookup returns CDR1 SGHVS and CDR2 FQNEAQ. The DNA of the CDR3 is TGTGCCAGCAGCTTAGACAGGAACACTGAAGCTTTCTTT. Translated, it gives CASSLDRNTEAFF.

CDR3 sequence: CASSLGRGSQYF. CDR3 sequence (DNA): TGTGCCAGCAGCTTGGGCCGTGGATCTCAGTACTTC. The gene calls are TRBV5-4 and TRBJ2-7; D ambiguous. From germline, CDR1 is SGHNT and CDR2 YYREEE (reference sequence). V dropped 0 bases and J dropped 10 bases, with 11 bases sitting between them. The CDR3 is 12 amino acids.

The chain carries TRBV5-1 and TRBJ1-6; TRBD1 is a possible D gene (5 bases). The CDR3 contains 15 residues. V lost 4 bases and J lost 6, with 14 bases in between. Germline CDR1 SGHRS, CDR2 YFSETQ. CDR3 residues: CASSPGHEINSPLHF. The CDR3 DNA is TGCGCCAGCAGCCCAGGACACGAGATTAATTCACCCCTCCACTTT.

The J gene is TRBJ2-3, the V gene TRBV13; TRBD2 agrees at 8 bases. Germline CDR1 and CDR2: PRHDT and FYEKMQ (reference sequence). The trim removed 1 base at V and 2 bases at J, leaving 5 bases unmatched. The CDR3 spans 16 residues. The CDR3 protein is CASSLDGSGTTDTQYF. CDR3 DNA sequence: TGTGCCAGCAGCTTAGATGGTAGCGGGACCACAGATACGCAGTATTTT. The entire variable domain, with the rest obtained from reference TRBV13 and TRBJ2-3, is as follows: AAGVIQSPRHLIKEKRETATLKCYPIPRHDTVYWYQQGPGQDPQFLISFYEKMQSDKGSIPDRFSAQQFSDYHSELNMSSLELGDSALYFCASSLDGSGTTDTQYFGPGTRLTVL.

The V call is TRBV10-3, the J call TRBJ2-1, with TRBD2 identical over 8 bases. V lost 7 bases to trimming and J lost 8 bases; unmatched junction nucleotides: 7. The CDR3 has 13 residues. Germline lookup yields CDR1 ENHRY and CDR2 SYGVKD. CDR3 coding DNA: TGTGCCATCAAGGGACTAGATTTCGATGAGCAGTTCTTC. The encoded protein is CAIKGLDFDEQFF.

For the CDR3, the DNA is TGCGCCAGCAGCTTGACCGCCGGGGAGCTGTTTTTT. Encoded protein: CASSLTAGELFF. V gene TRBV5-1 combines with J gene TRBJ2-2; no clear D gene. The V end lost 1 base, the J end lost 6 bases, and 4 bases lay between the germline ends. This CDR3 comprises 12 residues. Germline V gene sequence: CDR1 SGHRS, CDR2 YFSETQ.

The J gene is TRBJ1-1, the V gene TRBV10-1; tentative D call: TRBD1 (6 bases). The CDR3 has 13 amino acids. Trimming removed 1 base at V and 11 bases at J, with 14 bases between. The germline gives CDR1 WNHNN, CDR2 SYGVQD (reference sequence). CDR3 loop: CASSEFESQGAFF. DNA of the CDR3: TGCGCCAGCAGTGAGTTCGAGTCCCAGGGGGCTTTCTTT.